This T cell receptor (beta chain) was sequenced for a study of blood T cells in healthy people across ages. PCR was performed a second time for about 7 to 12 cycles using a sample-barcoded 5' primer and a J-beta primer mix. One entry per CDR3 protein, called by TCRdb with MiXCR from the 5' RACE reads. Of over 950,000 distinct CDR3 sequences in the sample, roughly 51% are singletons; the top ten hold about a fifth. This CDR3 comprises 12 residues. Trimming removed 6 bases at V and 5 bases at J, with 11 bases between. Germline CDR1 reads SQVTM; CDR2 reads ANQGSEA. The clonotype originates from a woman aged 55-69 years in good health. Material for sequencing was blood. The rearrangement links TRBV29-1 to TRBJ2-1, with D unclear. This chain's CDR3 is CSVTRSDNEQFF. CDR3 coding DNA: TGCAGCGTGACCCGGAGTGACAATGAGCAGTTCTTC.